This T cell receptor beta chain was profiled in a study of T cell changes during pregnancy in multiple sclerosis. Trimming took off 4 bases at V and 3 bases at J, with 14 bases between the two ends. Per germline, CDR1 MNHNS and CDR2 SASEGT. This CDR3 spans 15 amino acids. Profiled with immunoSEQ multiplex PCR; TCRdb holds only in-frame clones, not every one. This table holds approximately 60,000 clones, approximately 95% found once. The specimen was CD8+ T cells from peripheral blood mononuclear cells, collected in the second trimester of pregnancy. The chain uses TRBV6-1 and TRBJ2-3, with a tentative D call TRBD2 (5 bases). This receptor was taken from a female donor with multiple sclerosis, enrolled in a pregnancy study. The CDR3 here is CASSAYYGSTDTQYF. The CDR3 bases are TGTGCCAGCAGTGCGTACTATGGGAGTACAGATACGCAGTATTTT.